This T cell receptor (beta chain) was obtained from a study of T cell responses to AZD1222 COVID-19 vaccine. Sequencing used immunoSEQ multiplex PCR; TCRdb keeps in-frame clones, though not all of them. The sample records roughly 200,000 clones, roughly 88% being singletons. On this clone itself: The antigen remains unidentified.

Germline values: CDR1 SQVTM, CDR2 ANQGSEA. This CDR3 is built from 12 residues. V lost 4 bases to trimming and J lost 10 bases, with 16 bases between them. Study conclusions and caveats: Among spike-specific TCRs, nearly half reportedly target unmutated variant regions.

This chain uses TRBV29-1 with TRBJ1-1; D is undetermined. The source material was peripheral blood, sampled on day 0 of AZD1222 vaccination. The origin of this receptor is an adult in good health. In DNA, the CDR3 is TGCAGCGTTGTCGGGGATAGTTCATCAGCTTTCTTT. Its translation: CSVVGDSSSAFF. Drawing the rest from reference TRBV29-1 and TRBJ1-1, the complete variable domain is SAVISQKPSRDICQRGTSLTIQCQVDSQVTMMFWYRQQPGQSLTLIATANQGSEATYESGFVIDKFPISRPNLTFSTLTVSNMSPEDSSIYLCSVVGDSSSAFFGQGTRLTVV.